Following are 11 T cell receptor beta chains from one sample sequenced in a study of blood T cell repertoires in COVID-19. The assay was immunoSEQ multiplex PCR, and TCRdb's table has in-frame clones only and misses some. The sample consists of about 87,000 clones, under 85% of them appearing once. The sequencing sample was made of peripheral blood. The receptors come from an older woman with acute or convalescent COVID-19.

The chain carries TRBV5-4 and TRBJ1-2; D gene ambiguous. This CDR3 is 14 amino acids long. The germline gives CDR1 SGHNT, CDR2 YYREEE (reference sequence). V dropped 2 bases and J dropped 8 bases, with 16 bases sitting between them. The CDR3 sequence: CASSLGHTLEGYTF. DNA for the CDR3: TGTGCCAGCAGCTTAGGTCACACCTTGGAGGGCTACACCTTC.

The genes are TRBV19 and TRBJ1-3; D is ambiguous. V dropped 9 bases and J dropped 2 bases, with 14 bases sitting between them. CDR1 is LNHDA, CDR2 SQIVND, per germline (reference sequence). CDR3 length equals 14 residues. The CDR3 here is CASREGSPGNTIYF. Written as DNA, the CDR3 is TGTGCCAGCCGGGAGGGATCCCCTGGAAACACCATATATTTT. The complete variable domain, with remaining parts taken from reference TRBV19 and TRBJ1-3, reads DGGITQSPKYLFRKEGQNVTLSCEQNLNHDAMYWYRQDPGQGLRLIYYSQIVNDFQKGDIAEGYSVSREKKESFPLTVTSAQKNPTAFYLCASREGSPGNTIYFGEGSWLTVV.

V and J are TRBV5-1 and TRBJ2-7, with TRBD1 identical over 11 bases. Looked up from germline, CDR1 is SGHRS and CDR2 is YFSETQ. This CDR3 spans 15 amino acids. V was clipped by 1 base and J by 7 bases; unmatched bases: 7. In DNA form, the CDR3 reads TGCGCCAGCAGCTTGCGCGGACAGGGGGCGGGTGAGCAGTACTTC. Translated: CASSLRGQGAGEQYF.

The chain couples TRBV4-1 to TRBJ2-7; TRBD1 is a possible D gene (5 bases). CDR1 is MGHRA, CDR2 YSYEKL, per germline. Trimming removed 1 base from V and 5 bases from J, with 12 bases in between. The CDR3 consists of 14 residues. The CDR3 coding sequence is TGCGCCAGCAGCCAAGGACCCCTGACAGACGAGCAGTACTTC. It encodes CASSQGPLTDEQYF.

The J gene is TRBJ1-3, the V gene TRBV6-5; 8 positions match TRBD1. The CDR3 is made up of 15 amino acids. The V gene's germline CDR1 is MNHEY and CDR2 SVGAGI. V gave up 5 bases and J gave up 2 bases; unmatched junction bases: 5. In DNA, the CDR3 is TGTGCCAGCAGTCGGACAGGGTCGGCTGGAAACACCATATATTTT. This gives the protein CASSRTGSAGNTIYF.

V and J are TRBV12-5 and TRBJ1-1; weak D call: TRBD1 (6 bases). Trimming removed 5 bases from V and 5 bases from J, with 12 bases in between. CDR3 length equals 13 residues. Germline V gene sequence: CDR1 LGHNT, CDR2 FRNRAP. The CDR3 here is CASGEQGRTEAFF. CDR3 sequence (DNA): TGTGCTAGTGGTGAACAGGGTCGGACTGAAGCTTTCTTT.

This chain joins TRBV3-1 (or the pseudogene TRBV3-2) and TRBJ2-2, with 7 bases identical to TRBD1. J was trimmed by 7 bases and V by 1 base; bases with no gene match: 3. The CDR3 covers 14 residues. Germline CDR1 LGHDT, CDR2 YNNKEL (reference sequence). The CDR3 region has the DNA TGTGCCAGCAGCCAAGTGCAGGGGGACGGGGAGCTGTTTTTT. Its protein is CASSQVQGDGELFF.

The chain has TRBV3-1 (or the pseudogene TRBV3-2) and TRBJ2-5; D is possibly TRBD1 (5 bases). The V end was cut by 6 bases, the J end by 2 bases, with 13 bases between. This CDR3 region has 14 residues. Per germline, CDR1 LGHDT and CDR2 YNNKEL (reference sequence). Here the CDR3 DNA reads TGTGCCAGCAGTCTTGGACACCAACAAGAGACCCAGTACTTC. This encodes CASSLGHQQETQYF.

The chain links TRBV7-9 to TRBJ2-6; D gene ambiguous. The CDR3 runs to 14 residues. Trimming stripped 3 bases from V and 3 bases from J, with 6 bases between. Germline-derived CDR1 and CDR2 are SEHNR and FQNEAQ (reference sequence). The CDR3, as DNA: TGTGCCAGCAGCTTTCCTAGTGGGGCCAACGTCCTGACTTTC. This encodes CASSFPSGANVLTF.

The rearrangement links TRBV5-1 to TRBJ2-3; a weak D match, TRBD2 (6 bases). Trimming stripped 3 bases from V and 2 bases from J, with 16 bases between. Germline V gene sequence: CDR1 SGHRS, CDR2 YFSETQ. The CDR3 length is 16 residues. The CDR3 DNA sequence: TGCGCCAGCAGCTCCATCGGACTATTCACCACAGATACGCAGTATTTT. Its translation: CASSSIGLFTTDTQYF.

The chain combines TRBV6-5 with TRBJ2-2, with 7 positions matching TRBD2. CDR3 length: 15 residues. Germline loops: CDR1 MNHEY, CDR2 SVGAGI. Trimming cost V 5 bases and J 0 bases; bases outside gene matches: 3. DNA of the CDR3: TGTGCCAGCAGTCCCAGCGGGGCGAACACCGGGGAGCTGTTTTTT. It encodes CASSPSGANTGELFF.